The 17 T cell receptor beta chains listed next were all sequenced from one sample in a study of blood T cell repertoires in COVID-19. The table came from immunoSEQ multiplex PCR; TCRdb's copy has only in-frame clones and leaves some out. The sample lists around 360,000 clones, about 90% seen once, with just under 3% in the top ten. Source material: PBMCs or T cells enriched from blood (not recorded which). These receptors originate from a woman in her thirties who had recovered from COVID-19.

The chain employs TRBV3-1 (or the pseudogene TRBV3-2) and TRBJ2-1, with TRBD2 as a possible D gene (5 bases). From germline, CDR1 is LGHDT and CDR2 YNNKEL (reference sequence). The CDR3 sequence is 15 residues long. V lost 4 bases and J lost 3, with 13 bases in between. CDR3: CASSLSRTLYNEQFF. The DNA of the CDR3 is TGTGCCAGCAGCCTATCTCGGACTCTCTACAATGAGCAGTTCTTC.

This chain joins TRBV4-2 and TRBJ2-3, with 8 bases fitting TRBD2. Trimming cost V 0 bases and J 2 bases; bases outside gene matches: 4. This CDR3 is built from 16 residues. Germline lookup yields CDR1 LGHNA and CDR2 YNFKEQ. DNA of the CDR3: TGTGCCAGCAGCCAAGACGGACTAGCAGACACAGATACGCAGTATTTT. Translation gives CASSQDGLADTDTQYF.

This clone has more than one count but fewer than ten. The CDR3 DNA reads TGTGCCAGTAGTTTGGACACCTCCTACGAGCAGTACTTC. Its translation is CASSLDTSYEQYF. The rearrangement links TRBV19 to TRBJ2-7; D is possibly TRBD1 (5 bases). The CDR3 is 13 residues long. Germline V gives CDR1 LNHDA, CDR2 SQIVND (reference sequence). Trimming took 5 bases from V and 0 from J, leaving 8 bases between them.

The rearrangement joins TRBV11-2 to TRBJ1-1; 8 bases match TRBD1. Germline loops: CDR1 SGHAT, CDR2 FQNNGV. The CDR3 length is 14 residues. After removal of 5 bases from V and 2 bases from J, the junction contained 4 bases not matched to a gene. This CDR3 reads CASSRDRINTEAFF. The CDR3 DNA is TGTGCCAGCAGCCGGGACAGGATAAACACTGAAGCTTTCTTT.

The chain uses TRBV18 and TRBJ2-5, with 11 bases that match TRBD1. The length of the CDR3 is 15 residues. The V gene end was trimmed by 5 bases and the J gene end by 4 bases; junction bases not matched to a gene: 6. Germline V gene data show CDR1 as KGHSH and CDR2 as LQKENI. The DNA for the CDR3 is TGTGCCAGCTCATCGGGGACAGGGGGTCGAGAGACCCAGTACTTC. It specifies CASSSGTGGRETQYF.

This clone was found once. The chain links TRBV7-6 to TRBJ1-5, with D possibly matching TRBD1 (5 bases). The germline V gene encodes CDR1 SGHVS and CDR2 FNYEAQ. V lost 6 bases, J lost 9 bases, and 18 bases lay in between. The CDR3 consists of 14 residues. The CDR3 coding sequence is TGTGCCAGCAGTTTGACAGCCATGGGGCCGCCCCAGCATTTT. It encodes CASSLTAMGPPQHF.

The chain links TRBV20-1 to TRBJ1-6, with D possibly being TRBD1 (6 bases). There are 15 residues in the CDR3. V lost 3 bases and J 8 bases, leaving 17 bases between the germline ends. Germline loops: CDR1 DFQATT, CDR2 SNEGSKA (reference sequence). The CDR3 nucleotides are TGCAGTGCTAGTCCTACTACAGGGTTTGATTCACCCCTCCACTTT. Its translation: CSASPTTGFDSPLHF.

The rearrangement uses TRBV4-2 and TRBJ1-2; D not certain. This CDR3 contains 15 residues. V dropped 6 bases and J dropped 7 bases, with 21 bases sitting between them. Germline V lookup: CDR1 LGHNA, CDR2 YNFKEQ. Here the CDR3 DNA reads TGTGCCAGCAGTCAGCCGTTGGGCCTTACTGGTGGCTACACCTTC. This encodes CASSQPLGLTGGYTF.

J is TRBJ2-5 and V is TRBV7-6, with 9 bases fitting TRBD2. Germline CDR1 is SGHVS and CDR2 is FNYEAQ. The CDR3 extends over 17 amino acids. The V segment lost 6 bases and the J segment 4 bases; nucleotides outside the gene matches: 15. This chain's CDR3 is CASRPHPHSSGVETQYF. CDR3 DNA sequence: TGTGCCAGCAGGCCTCACCCACACTCTAGCGGGGTAGAGACCCAGTACTTC. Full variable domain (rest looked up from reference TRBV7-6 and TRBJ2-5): GAGVSQSPRYKVTKRGQDVALRCDPISGHVSLYWYRQALGQGPEFLTYFNYEAQQDKSGLPNDRFSAERPEGSISTLTIQRTEQRDSAMYRCASRPHPHSSGVETQYFGPGTRLLVL.

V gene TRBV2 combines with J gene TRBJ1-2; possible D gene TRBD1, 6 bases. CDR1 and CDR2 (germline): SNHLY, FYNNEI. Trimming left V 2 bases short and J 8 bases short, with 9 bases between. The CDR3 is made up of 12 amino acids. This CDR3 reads CASSENREGYTF. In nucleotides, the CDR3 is TGTGCCAGCAGTGAAAACAGGGAGGGCTACACCTTC.

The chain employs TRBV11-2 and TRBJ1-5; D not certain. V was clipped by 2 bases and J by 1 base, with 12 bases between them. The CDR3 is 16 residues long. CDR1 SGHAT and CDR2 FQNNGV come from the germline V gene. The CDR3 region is CASSLLAGLSNQPQHF. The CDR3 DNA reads TGTGCCAGCAGCTTACTTGCAGGCTTGAGCAATCAGCCCCAGCATTTT.

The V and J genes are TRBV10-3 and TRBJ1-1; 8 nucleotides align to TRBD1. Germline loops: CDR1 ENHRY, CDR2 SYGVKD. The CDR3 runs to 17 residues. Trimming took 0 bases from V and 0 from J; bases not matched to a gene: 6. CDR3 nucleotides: TGTGCCATCAGTGAGTCCTGGACAGGGTATCTGAACACTGAAGCTTTCTTT. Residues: CAISESWTGYLNTEAFF.

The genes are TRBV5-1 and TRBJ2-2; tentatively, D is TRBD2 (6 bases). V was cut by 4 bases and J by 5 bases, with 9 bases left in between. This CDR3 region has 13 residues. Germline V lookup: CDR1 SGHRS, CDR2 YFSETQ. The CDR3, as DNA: TGCGCCAGCAGCCCCGCGGGAACCGGGGAGCTGTTTTTT. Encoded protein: CASSPAGTGELFF.

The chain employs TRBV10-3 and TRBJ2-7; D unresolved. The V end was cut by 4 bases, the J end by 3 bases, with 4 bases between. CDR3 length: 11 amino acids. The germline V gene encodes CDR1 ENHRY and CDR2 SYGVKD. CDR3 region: CAISVHYEQYF. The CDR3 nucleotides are TGTGCCATCAGTGTACACTACGAGCAGTACTTC.

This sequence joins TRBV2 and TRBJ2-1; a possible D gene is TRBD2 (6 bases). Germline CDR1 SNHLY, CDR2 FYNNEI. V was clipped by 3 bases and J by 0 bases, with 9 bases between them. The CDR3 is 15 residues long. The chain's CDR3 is CASSEAGSSYNEQFF. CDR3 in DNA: TGTGCCAGCAGTGAGGCGGGAAGCTCCTACAATGAGCAGTTCTTC.

In nucleotides, the CDR3 is TGTGCCAGCAGCGTAACGGTTAGGACTGCAACTAATGAAAAACTGTTTTTT. It yields the protein CASSVTVRTATNEKLFF. V gene TRBV9 combines with J gene TRBJ1-4, with D uncertain. V lost 1 base and J 0 bases, leaving 13 bases between the germline ends. Germline V lookup: CDR1 SGDLS, CDR2 YYNGEE. CDR3 length: 17 amino acids.

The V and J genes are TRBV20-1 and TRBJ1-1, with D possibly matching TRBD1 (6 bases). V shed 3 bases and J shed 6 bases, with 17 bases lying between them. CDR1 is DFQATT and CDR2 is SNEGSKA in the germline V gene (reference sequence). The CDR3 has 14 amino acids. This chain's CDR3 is CSASHHTGIAEAFF. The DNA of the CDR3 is TGCAGTGCTAGTCACCACACAGGGATCGCTGAAGCTTTCTTT.